The entry below gives a single T cell receptor (beta chain) sequence along with its context. The antigen remains unidentified. This entry belongs to a study of somatic mutations in cytotoxic T cells in rheumatoid arthritis. Study-wide points: Measured CD8+ T-cell clonality, a value compared between rheumatoid arthritis patients and age-matched healthy controls, did not differ significantly.

Source study methods: Only a few patient CD8+ clones above 1% matched published virus-specific TCRB sequences. Only in-frame clones appear in the TCRdb table, and some are missing; sequencing was by immunoSEQ multiplex PCR. D and trimming were read from the DNA, whereas the V and J calls and clone size are those reported in that table. Of over 15,000 clones in the sample, approximately 80% are singletons; the top ten hold about an eighth. The CDR3 length is 16 residues. CDR1 and CDR2 (germline): PRHDT, FYEKMQ (reference sequence). V was trimmed by 8 bases and J by 5 bases, leaving 21 bases between them.

This chain links TRBV13 with TRBJ2-2; D gene ambiguous. Sample: CD8+ T cells sorted from blood. The TCR was taken from an adult with rheumatoid arthritis. The CDR3 region is CASRDSETRRTGELFF. Written as DNA, the CDR3 is TGTGCCAGCCGAGACTCCGAGACCAGAAGGACCGGGGAGCTGTTTTTT.